The next 5 T cell receptor beta chains were all read from a single sample in a study of blood T cell repertoires in COVID-19. Measured with immunoSEQ multiplex PCR; TCRdb has only the in-frame clones, and not every one. The data show about 55,000 clones, about 82% seen once. The specimen was peripheral blood. The receptors come from a human donor in a cohort sampled during active COVID-19.

The chain joins TRBV19 to TRBJ1-1; D might be TRBD1 (6 bases). The V gene's germline CDR1 is LNHDA and CDR2 SQIVND (reference sequence). Trimming cost V 3 bases and J 3 bases, with 11 bases left between them. The CDR3 has 14 amino acids. The CDR3 loop is CASSIPRTDTEAFF. Written as DNA, the CDR3 is TGTGCCAGTAGTATCCCCCGGACAGACACTGAAGCTTTCTTT.

This clone has a single count. This CDR3 is also generated by other DNA sequences in the sample. J is TRBJ2-7 and V is TRBV28; weak D call: TRBD1 (7 bases). This CDR3 has 14 amino acids. Trimming left V 4 bases short and J 2 bases short, with 12 bases between. The V gene's germline CDR1 is MDHEN and CDR2 SYDVKM. CDR3 sequence: CASSSGGLTYEQYF. For the CDR3, the DNA is TGTGCCAGCAGTTCAGGGGGACTTACCTACGAGCAGTACTTC.

The chain joins TRBV24-1 to TRBJ2-7; D gene unclear. This CDR3 comprises 13 residues. Between the trimmed V and J ends, which lost 2 bases and 2 bases, there was a span of 6 bases. Germline CDR1 reads KGHDR; CDR2 reads SFDVKD. CDR3 in amino acids: CATSDSQTYEQYF. The CDR3 DNA reads as TGTGCCACCAGTGATTCCCAGACCTACGAGCAGTACTTC.

This clone has more than one count but fewer than ten. The chain is built from TRBV9 and TRBJ2-3, with 12 bases matching TRBD2. After removal of 0 bases from V and 3 bases from J, the junction contained 11 bases not matched to a gene. The CDR3 loop spans 19 amino acids. The germline V gene encodes CDR1 SGDLS and CDR2 YYNGEE. DNA of the CDR3: TGTGCCAGCAGCGTAGATAGGGAGACTAGCGGGAGTGGGACAGATACGCAGTATTTT. Residues: CASSVDRETSGSGTDTQYF. The entire variable domain, with the rest obtained from reference TRBV9 and TRBJ2-3, is as follows: DSGVTQTPKHLITATGQRVTLRCSPRSGDLSVYWYQQSLDQGLQFLIQYYNGEERAKGNILERFSAQQFPDLHSELNLSSLELGDSALYFCASSVDRETSGSGTDTQYFGPGTRLTVL.

The rearrangement uses TRBV9 and TRBJ2-1; unclear D gene. Per the germline V gene, CDR1 is SGDLS and CDR2 is YYNGEE. Trimming took off 4 bases at V and 2 bases at J, with 10 bases between the two ends. The CDR3 length is 14 residues. CDR3: CASSSRWAYNEQFF. For the CDR3, the DNA is TGTGCCAGCAGCTCCAGGTGGGCCTACAATGAGCAGTTCTTC.